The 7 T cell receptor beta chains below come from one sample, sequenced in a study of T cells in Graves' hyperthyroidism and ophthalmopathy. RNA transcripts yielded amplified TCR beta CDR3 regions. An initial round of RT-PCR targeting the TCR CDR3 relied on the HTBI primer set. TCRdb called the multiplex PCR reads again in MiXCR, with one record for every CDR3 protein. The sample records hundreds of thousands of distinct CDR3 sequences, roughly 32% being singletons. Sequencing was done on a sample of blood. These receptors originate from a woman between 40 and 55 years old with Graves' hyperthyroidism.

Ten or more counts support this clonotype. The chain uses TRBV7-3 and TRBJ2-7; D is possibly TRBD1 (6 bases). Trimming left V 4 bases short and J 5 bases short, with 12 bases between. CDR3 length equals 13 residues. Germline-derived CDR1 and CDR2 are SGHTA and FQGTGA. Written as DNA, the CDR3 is TGTGCCAGCAGCTCAACAGGGTCCCACGAGCAGTACTTC. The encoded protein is CASSSTGSHEQYF.

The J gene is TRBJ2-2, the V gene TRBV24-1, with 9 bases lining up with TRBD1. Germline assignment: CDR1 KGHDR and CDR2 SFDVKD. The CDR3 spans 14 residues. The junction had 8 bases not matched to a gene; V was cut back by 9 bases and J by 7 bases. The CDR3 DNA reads TGTGCCACCCAGGGGACAGGGATAAGCGGGGAGCTGTTTTTT. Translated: CATQGTGISGELFF.

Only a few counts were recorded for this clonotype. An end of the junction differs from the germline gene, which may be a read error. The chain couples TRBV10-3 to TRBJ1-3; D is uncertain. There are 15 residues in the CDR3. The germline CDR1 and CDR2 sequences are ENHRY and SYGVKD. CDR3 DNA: TGTGCCAGCAGTTACTCGCAGCGATCCGGAAACACCATATATTTT. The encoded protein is CASSYSQRSGNTIYF.

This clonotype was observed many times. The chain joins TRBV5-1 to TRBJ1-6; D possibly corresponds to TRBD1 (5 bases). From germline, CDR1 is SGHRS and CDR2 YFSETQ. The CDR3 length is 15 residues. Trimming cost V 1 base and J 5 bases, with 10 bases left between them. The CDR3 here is CASSLSAGNNSPLHF. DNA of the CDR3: TGCGCCAGCAGCTTGTCGGCAGGGAATAATTCACCCCTCCACTTT.

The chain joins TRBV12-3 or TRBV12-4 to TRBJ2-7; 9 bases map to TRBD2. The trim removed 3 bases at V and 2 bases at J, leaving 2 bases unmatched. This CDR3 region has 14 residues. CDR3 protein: CASSLIAGAYEQYF. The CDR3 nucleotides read TGTGCCAGCAGTTTGATAGCGGGGGCCTACGAGCAGTACTTC.

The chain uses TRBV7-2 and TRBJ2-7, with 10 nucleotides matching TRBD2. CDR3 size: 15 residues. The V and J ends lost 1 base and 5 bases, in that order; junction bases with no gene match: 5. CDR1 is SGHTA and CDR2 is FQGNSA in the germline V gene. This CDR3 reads CASSLVSSGRDEQYF. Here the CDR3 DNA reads TGTGCCAGCAGCTTAGTTTCCAGCGGGAGGGACGAGCAGTACTTC.

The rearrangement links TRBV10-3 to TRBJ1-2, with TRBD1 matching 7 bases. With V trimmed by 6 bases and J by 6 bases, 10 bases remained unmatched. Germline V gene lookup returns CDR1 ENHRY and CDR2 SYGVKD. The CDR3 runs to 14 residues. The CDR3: CAISRTGRQDGYTF. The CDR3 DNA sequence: TGTGCCATCAGCCGGACAGGAAGACAAGATGGCTACACCTTC.